Listed here are 26 T cell receptor beta chains from one sample, sequenced in a study of shared clonotypes between healthy human individuals. The table came from immunoSEQ multiplex PCR; TCRdb's copy has only in-frame clones and leaves some out. This table has about 2 million clones, 90% to 95% appearing once. Sequencing was done on a sample of naive CD4+ T cells sorted from blood. Subset in this sample: CD45RA+ positively selected. Every receptor here comes from a man aged 18-30 years in good health.

J is TRBJ2-1 and V is TRBV7-3; no reliable D call. The V gene lost 4 bases and the J gene lost 5 bases, with 6 bases spanning the gap. Germline assignment: CDR1 SGHTA and CDR2 FQGTGA. The CDR3 sequence is 12 residues long. The CDR3 region has the DNA TGTGCCAGCAGCTCGGAAAACAATGAGCAGTTCTTC. Protein product: CASSSENNEQFF.

Only one count was recorded for this clone. V gene TRBV6-5 combines with J gene TRBJ1-2; no clear D gene. The CDR3 consists of 14 residues. V was pared by 0 bases and J by 3 bases, with 8 bases between. The germline V gene encodes CDR1 MNHEY and CDR2 SVGAGI. The CDR3: CASSYSNKDYGYTF. The CDR3 coding sequence is TGTGCCAGCAGTTACTCGAACAAAGACTATGGCTACACCTTC.

The V call is TRBV7-2, the J call TRBJ2-1, with D possibly matching TRBD2 (5 bases). Germline-derived CDR1 and CDR2 are SGHTA and FQGNSA. V shed 1 base and J shed 6 bases, with 10 bases lying between them. The CDR3 has 14 residues. CDR3 region: CASSLGERFNEQFF. CDR3 coding DNA: TGTGCCAGCAGCTTAGGGGAGCGGTTCAATGAGCAGTTCTTC.

V usage is TRBV7-7 and J usage is TRBJ1-4; D might be TRBD1 (5 bases). The CDR3 has 14 amino acids. Germline-derived CDR1 and CDR2 are SSHAT and FNYEAQ (reference sequence). The CDR3 sequence: CASRPGSDNEKLFF. The CDR3 DNA follows: TGTGCTAGCCGTCCAGGGTCAGATAATGAAAAACTGTTTTTT.

CDR3 in amino acids: CASSLQQGQQYF. The CDR3 DNA is TGTGCCAGCAGCCTGCAACAGGGACAGCAGTACTTC. The chain carries TRBV7-9 and TRBJ2-7; tentative D call: TRBD1 (6 bases). The length of the CDR3 is 12 residues. Trimming cost V 5 bases and J 8 bases, with 13 bases left between them. Germline-derived CDR1 and CDR2 are SEHNR and FQNEAQ (reference sequence).

The rearrangement links TRBV2 to TRBJ2-5; D unclear. The germline V gene encodes CDR1 SNHLY and CDR2 FYNNEI. The CDR3 sequence is 13 residues long. The V gene lost 5 bases and the J gene lost 2 bases, with 9 bases spanning the gap. CDR3 loop: CASSSRLQETQYF. CDR3 bases: TGTGCCAGCAGTAGTAGACTTCAAGAGACCCAGTACTTC.

The chain employs TRBV5-3 and TRBJ1-4; D gene unclear. TRBV5-3 is noted as an ORF with a role that remains uncertain. The CDR3 runs 16 residues. V lost 5 bases and J lost 0, with 14 bases in between. The CDR3 loop is CARRRETGSTNEKLFF. CDR3 in DNA: TGTGCCAGAAGGAGAGAGACTGGTTCAACTAATGAAAAACTGTTTTTT.

The chain carries TRBV6-1 and TRBJ1-1; possibly TRBD1 for D (6 bases). Looked up from germline, CDR1 is MNHNS and CDR2 is SASEGT. Trimming left V 6 bases short and J 0 bases short, with 8 bases between. This CDR3 is 13 amino acids long. The CDR3 DNA follows: TGTGCCAGCAGAGGGGGGATGAACACTGAAGCTTTCTTT. This gives the protein CASRGGMNTEAFF.

The genes are TRBV9 and TRBJ2-7; D ambiguous. The V gene's germline CDR1 is SGDLS and CDR2 YYNGEE. Trimming cost V 2 bases and J 0 bases, with 6 bases left between them. The CDR3 loop spans 13 amino acids. CDR3 nucleotide sequence: TGTGCCAGCAGCGTCAGCGCCTCCTACGAGCAGTACTTC. Amino acid sequence: CASSVSASYEQYF.

The chain joins TRBV5-1 to TRBJ1-1; 9 nucleotides match TRBD1. The J segment lost 1 base and the V segment lost 4 bases, leaving 8 bases of the junction unmatched. CDR3 length equals 16 residues. Germline CDR1 is SGHRS and CDR2 is YFSETQ. CDR3 sequence (DNA): TGCGCCAGCAGCCCCGGGACAGGGATGCCGAACACTGAAGCTTTCTTT. Translation: CASSPGTGMPNTEAFF.

The chain employs TRBV6-1 and TRBJ1-4; 7 nucleotides line up with TRBD1. Trimming removed 2 bases from V and 6 bases from J; junction bases left unmatched: 6. Per germline, CDR1 MNHNS and CDR2 SASEGT. The CDR3 consists of 15 residues. The CDR3 DNA reads as TGTGCCAGCAGTGAATGGAGCAGGGGGGATGAAAAACTGTTTTTT. As protein: CASSEWSRGDEKLFF.

The V gene is TRBV4-3, the J gene TRBJ2-4; weak D call: TRBD1 (6 bases). Germline CDR1 is LGHNA and CDR2 is YSLEER. The V end was cut by 2 bases, the J end by 8 bases, with 25 bases between. The CDR3 runs to 18 residues. CDR3 in DNA: TGCGCCAGCAGCCAATCCGCTGCCGGGACAAGAGGGTTAGACATTCAGTACTTC. Its protein is CASSQSAAGTRGLDIQYF.

Details on this clone: Other DNA sequences in this specimen translate into the identical CDR3. The rearrangement uses TRBV28 and TRBJ1-2; possible D gene TRBD1, 5 bases. This CDR3 is 14 amino acids long. The ends were cut back, 0 bases at V and 0 bases at J, with 5 bases in the middle. Per the germline V gene, CDR1 is MDHEN and CDR2 is SYDVKM. The CDR3 spells CASSLWGPNYGYTF. CDR3 nucleotides: TGTGCCAGCAGTTTATGGGGACCTAACTATGGCTACACCTTC.

The V gene is TRBV6-5, the J gene TRBJ2-7; 8 bases align to TRBD1. The germline CDR1 and CDR2 sequences are MNHEY and SVGAGI. The ends lost 4 bases at V and 2 bases at J; junction bases unmatched: 7. CDR3 length: 15 amino acids. The CDR3 coding sequence is TGTGCCAGCAGTTTCCTACAGGGGGACGCCTACGAGCAGTACTTC. It is translated as CASSFLQGDAYEQYF.

The chain recombines TRBV27 with TRBJ2-4; 14 bases match TRBD2. Trimming took 4 bases from V and 0 from J; bases not matched to a gene: 8. Germline V lookup: CDR1 MNHEY, CDR2 SMNVEV (reference sequence). The CDR3 consists of 19 residues. The DNA of the CDR3 is TGTGCCAGCAGTTCCCTAAGACTAGCGGGGGGGTTAGCCAAAAACATTCAGTACTTC. The encoded protein is CASSSLRLAGGLAKNIQYF.

The chain couples TRBV5-1 to TRBJ2-4; perhaps TRBD1 as D (5 bases). The CDR3 is 15 residues long. Germline V gene data show CDR1 as SGHRS and CDR2 as YFSETQ. V was cut by 0 bases and J by 2 bases, with 9 bases left in between. The CDR3 region is CASSLEGETKNIQYF. CDR3 in DNA: TGCGCCAGCAGCTTGGAAGGGGAAACCAAAAACATTCAGTACTTC.

The gene calls are TRBV14 and TRBJ1-1; D remains unclear. From germline, CDR1 is SGHDN and CDR2 FVKESK. The CDR3 covers 14 residues. The V gene lost 1 base and the J gene lost 0 bases, with 6 bases spanning the gap. CDR3 in amino acids: CASSQAVLNTEAFF. The CDR3, as DNA: TGTGCCAGCAGCCAAGCGGTACTGAACACTGAAGCTTTCTTT. Drawing the rest from reference TRBV14 and TRBJ1-1, the complete variable domain is EAGVTQFPSHSVIEKGQTVTLRCDPISGHDNLYWYRRVMGKEIKFLLHFVKESKQDESGMPNNRFLAERTGGTYSTLKVQPAELEDSGVYFCASSQAVLNTEAFFGQGTRLTVV.

The rearrangement links TRBV4-3 to TRBJ2-5; D gene unclear. V lost 5 bases, J lost 4 bases, and 17 bases lay in between. Germline V CDR1 and CDR2: LGHNA, YSLEER. The CDR3 is made up of 15 amino acids. The CDR3 DNA sequence: TGCGCCAGCAGCTACGATCTTGGCAGTCGAGAGACCCAGTACTTC. Protein product: CASSYDLGSRETQYF.

The chain is built from TRBV14 and TRBJ1-6, with 9 bases lining up with TRBD1. V was clipped by 0 bases and J by 7 bases; unmatched bases: 10. Germline V gene lookup returns CDR1 SGHDN and CDR2 FVKESK. CDR3 size: 18 residues. The CDR3 coding sequence is TGTGCCAGCAGCCAAGATATCACGGACAGGGGCGTGAATTCACCCCTCCACTTT. Its translation is CASSQDITDRGVNSPLHF.

Of note for this clone: The sample holds other DNA sequences that translate to the same CDR3. The chain joins TRBV9 to TRBJ1-3; no clear D. Germline CDR1 SGDLS, CDR2 YYNGEE. With 4 bases removed from V and 4 bases from J, the gap between germline ends came to 9 bases. The CDR3 consists of 13 residues. The CDR3 sequence: CASSPSGGNTIYF. The CDR3 DNA follows: TGTGCCAGCAGCCCCAGCGGGGGAAACACCATATATTTT.

CDR3 amino acids: CASSENPPETYGYTF. The CDR3 DNA reads as TGTGCCAGCAGTGAAAACCCCCCCGAGACCTATGGCTACACCTTC. The chain carries TRBV2 and TRBJ1-2; no firm D call. Trimming cost V 2 bases and J 4 bases, with 14 bases left between them. This CDR3 has 15 residues. The germline V gene encodes CDR1 SNHLY and CDR2 FYNNEI. The whole variable domain, filled in from reference TRBV2 and TRBJ1-2, reads EPEVTQTPSHQVTQMGQEVILRCVPISNHLYFYWYRQILGQKVEFLVSFYNNEISEKSEIFDDQFSVERPDGSNFTLKIRSTKLEDSAMYFCASSENPPETYGYTFGSGTRLTVV.

As DNA, the CDR3 is TGTGCCAGCAGCGTAACTGACAGGCCATCTAATGGCTACACCTTC. Protein: CASSVTDRPSNGYTF. The rearrangement joins TRBV9 to TRBJ1-2; possibly TRBD1 for D (6 bases). This CDR3 is 15 amino acids long. Germline CDR1 SGDLS, CDR2 YYNGEE. V lost 1 base and J 6 bases, leaving 16 bases between the germline ends.

This clone has only one observation. The chain carries TRBV10-3 and TRBJ2-2; D is unclear. Germline lookup yields CDR1 ENHRY and CDR2 SYGVKD. The CDR3 has 13 amino acids. Trimming cost V 7 bases and J 0 bases, with 6 bases left between them. The CDR3 DNA sequence: TGTGCCATCACAGAGTCGAACACCGGGGAGCTGTTTTTT. Protein sequence: CAITESNTGELFF.

The gene calls are TRBV27 and TRBJ2-2; no firm D call. This CDR3 is 14 amino acids long. Germline CDR1 MNHEY, CDR2 SMNVEV (reference sequence). The V and J ends lost 4 bases and 4 bases respectively, with 10 bases between them. The CDR3 protein is CASSSTTTTGELFF. CDR3 bases: TGTGCCAGCAGTTCCACCACGACCACCGGGGAGCTGTTTTTT.

The chain joins TRBV7-9 to TRBJ2-2; D remains ambiguous. The CDR3 is made up of 16 amino acids. With 3 bases removed from V and 1 base from J, the gap between germline ends came to 12 bases. CDR1 SEHNR and CDR2 FQNEAQ come from the germline V gene (reference sequence). CDR3 protein: CASSFGSAGNTGELFF. In DNA form, the CDR3 reads TGTGCCAGCAGCTTTGGCAGCGCAGGGAACACCGGGGAGCTGTTTTTT.

The chain couples TRBV11-2 to TRBJ2-3, with TRBD1 matching 8 bases. The germline CDR1 and CDR2 sequences are SGHAT and FQNNGV. Trimming at V came to 8 bases and at J to 1 base, leaving 5 bases not matched to a gene. The CDR3 covers 14 residues. The CDR3 spells CASRLTGGTDTQYF. DNA of the CDR3: TGTGCCAGCCGACTGACAGGGGGCACAGATACGCAGTATTTT.